The subject of this entry is one TCR beta chain. Its matching antigen is unknown. The immunoSEQ assay was version 4, run in survey mode. Genomic DNA was diluted to 9 to 10 ng/uL, up to 1 ug per sample. Measured with immunoSEQ multiplex PCR; TCRdb has only the in-frame clones, and not every one. This sample carries 30,000 to 45,000 clones, roughly 89% of them seen once, and the ten largest clones take under 1.5%. With V trimmed by 0 bases and J by 1 base, 2 bases remained unmatched. Germline V gene lookup returns CDR1 LGHDT and CDR2 YNNKEL (reference sequence). The CDR3 totals 15 residues. Cells were stimulated nonspecifically with anti-CD3/anti-CD28 magnetic beads. Responding CD4+ T cells were sorted by upregulation of both CD40 ligand and CD69. For around 19 hours, CD8-depleted PBMCs received anti-CD28/CD49d costimulation, a CD40-blocking antibody and enfuvirtide. This record comes from a study of persistence of HIV-infected CD4 T cells. Study in general: Multiple blood draws of up to about 180 mL, except two donors with single leukapheresis.

Findings and limits, study-wide: Proviral oligoclonality tracked with TCR oligoclonality within the same sorted cells.

Here the sequenced sample was CD4+ T cells sorted from PBMCs after roughly 18-hour stimulation, taken from a patient who received antiretroviral therapy. The rearrangement uses TRBV3-1 (or the pseudogene TRBV3-2) and TRBJ1-1; 7 bases map to TRBD1. The source is an adult man with HIV who was CMV-seropositive. The CDR3 sequence: CASSQEDRWNTEAFF. The CDR3 DNA follows: TGTGCCAGCAGCCAAGAGGACAGGTGGAACACTGAAGCTTTCTTT.